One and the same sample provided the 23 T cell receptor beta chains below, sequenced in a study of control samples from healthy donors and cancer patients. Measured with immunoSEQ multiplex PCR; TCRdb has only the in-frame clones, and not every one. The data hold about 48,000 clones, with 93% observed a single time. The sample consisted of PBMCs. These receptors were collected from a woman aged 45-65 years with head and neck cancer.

DNA of the CDR3: TGTGCCAGCAGTGTTCTAGCGGGAGGCTCCGGGGAGCTGTTTTTT. Protein product: CASSVLAGGSGELFF. The chain uses TRBV27 and TRBJ2-2; 11 nucleotides line up with TRBD2. Germline V gives CDR1 MNHEY, CDR2 SMNVEV (reference sequence). The trim removed 5 bases at V and 6 bases at J, leaving 5 bases unmatched. This CDR3 has 15 residues.

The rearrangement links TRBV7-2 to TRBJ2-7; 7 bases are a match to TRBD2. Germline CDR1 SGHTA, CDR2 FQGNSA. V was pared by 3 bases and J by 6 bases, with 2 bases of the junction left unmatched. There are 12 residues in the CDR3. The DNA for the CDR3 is TGTGCCAGCAGCTTCTTAGCGGGCGAGCAGTACTTC. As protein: CASSFLAGEQYF.

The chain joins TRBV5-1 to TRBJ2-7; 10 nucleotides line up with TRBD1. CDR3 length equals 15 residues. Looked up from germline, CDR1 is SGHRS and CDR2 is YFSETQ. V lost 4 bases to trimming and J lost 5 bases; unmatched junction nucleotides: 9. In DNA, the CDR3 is TGCGCCAGCAGCCGAGGCGGGACAGGGGTGAACGAGCAGTACTTC. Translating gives CASSRGGTGVNEQYF.

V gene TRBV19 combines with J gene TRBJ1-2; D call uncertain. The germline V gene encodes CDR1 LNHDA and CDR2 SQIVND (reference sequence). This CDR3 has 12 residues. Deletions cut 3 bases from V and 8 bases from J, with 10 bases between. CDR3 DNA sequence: TGTGCCAGTAGTATTGGTGGCGGCGGCTACACCTTC. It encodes CASSIGGGGYTF.

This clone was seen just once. The CDR3: CASSEVTGMNTEAFF. CDR3 nucleotide sequence: TGTGCCAGCAGTGAAGTTACAGGGATGAACACTGAAGCTTTCTTT. The chain links TRBV6-1 to TRBJ1-1, with D tentatively TRBD1 (6 bases). Looked up from germline, CDR1 is MNHNS and CDR2 is SASEGT. The CDR3 covers 15 residues. Trimming left V 1 base short and J 0 bases short, with 9 bases between.

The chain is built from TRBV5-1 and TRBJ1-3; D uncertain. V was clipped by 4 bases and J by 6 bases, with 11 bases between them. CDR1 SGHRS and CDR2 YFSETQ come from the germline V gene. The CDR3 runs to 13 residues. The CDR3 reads CASSTNAENTIYF. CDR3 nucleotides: TGCGCCAGCAGCACGAACGCCGAAAACACCATATATTTT.

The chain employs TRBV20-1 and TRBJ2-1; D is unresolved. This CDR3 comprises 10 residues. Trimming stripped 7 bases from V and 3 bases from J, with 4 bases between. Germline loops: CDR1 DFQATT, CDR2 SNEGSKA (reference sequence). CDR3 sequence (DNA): TGCAGTGGGTACTACAATGAGCAGTTCTTC. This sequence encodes CSGYYNEQFF.

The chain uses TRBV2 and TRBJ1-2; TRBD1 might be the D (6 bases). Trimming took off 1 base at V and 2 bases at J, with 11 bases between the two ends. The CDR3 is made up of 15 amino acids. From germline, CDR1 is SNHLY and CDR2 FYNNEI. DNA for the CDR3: TGTGCCAGCAGTGAAGAGAGGGGGGAAAACTATGGCTACACCTTC. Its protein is CASSEERGENYGYTF.

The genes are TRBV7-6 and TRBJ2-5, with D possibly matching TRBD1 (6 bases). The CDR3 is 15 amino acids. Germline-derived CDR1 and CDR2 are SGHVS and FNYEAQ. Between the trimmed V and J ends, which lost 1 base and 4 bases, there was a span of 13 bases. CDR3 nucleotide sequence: TGTGCCAGCAGCTTAGGATTCAGGGGTAGAGAGACCCAGTACTTC. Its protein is CASSLGFRGRETQYF. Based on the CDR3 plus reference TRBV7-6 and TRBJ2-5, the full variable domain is GAGVSQSPRYKVTKRGQDVALRCDPISGHVSLYWYRQALGQGPEFLTYFNYEAQQDKSGLPNDRFSAERPEGSISTLTIQRTEQRDSAMYRCASSLGFRGRETQYFGPGTRLLVL.

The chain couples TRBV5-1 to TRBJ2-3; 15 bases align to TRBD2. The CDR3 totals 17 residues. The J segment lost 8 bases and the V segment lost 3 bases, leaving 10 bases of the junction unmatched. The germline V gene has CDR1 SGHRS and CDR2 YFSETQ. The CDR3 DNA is TGCGCCAGCAGCTCCGGGACTAGCGGGGGGCCCTATGGTACGCAGTATTTT. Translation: CASSSGTSGGPYGTQYF.

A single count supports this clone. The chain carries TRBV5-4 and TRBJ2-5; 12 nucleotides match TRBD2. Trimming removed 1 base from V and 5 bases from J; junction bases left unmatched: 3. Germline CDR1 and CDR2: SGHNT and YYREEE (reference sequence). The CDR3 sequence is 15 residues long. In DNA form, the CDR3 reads TGTGCCAGCAGCTTGTTGCTAGCGGGGGGGGAGACCCAGTACTTC. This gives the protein CASSLLLAGGETQYF.

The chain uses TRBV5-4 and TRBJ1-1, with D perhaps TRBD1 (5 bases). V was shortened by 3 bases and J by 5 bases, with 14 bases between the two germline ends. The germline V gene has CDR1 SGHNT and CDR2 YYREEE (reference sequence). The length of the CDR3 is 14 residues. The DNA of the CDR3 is TGTGCCAGCAGCTACCAAGGGGCGAGTACTGAAGCTTTCTTT. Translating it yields CASSYQGASTEAFF.

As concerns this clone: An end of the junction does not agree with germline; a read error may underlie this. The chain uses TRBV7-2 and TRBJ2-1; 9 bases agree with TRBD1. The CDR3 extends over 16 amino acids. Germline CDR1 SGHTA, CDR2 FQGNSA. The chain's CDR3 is CASSWTGASGYDEQFF. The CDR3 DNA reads TGTGCCAGCAGCTGGACAGGGGCTAGCGGCTACGATGAGCAGTTCTTC.

In nucleotides, the CDR3 is TGCGCCAGCAGCCAAGCCGCAGGCCAAGAGACCCAGTACTTC. Its protein product is CASSQAAGQETQYF. The chain employs TRBV4-1 and TRBJ2-5, with D unresolved. Trimming stripped 1 base from V and 1 base from J, with 7 bases between. This CDR3 spans 14 amino acids. Looked up from germline, CDR1 is MGHRA and CDR2 is YSYEKL.

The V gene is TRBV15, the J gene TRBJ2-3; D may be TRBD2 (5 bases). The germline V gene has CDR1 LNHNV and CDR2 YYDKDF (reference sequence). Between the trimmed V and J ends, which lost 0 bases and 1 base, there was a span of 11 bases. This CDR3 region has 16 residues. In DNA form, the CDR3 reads TGTGCCACCAGCAGAGATGGAGCTAGCCGCACAGATACGCAGTATTTT. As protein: CATSRDGASRTDTQYF.

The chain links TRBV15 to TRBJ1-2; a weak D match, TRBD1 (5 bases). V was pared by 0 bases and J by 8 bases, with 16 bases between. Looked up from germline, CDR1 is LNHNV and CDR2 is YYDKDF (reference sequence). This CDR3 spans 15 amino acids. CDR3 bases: TGTGCCACCAGCAGAGATAGGAGGGGAATCGGGGGCTACACCTTC. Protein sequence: CATSRDRRGIGGYTF.

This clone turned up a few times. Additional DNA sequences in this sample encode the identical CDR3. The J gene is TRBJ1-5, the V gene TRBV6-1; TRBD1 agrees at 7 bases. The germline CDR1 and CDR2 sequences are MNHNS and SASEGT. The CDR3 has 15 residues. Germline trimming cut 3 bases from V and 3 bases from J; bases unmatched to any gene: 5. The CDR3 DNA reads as TGTGCCAGCAGTGAGGTTGACAGGGTCAATCAGCCCCAGCATTTT. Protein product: CASSEVDRVNQPQHF.

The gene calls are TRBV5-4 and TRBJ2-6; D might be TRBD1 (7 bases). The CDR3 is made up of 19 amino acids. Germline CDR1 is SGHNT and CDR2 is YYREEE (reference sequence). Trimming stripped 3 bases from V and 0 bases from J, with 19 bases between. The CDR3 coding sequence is TGTGCCAGCAGCTCCCCTGGCGGGACAGCCGCCTCTGGGGCCAACGTCCTGACTTTC. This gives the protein CASSSPGGTAASGANVLTF.

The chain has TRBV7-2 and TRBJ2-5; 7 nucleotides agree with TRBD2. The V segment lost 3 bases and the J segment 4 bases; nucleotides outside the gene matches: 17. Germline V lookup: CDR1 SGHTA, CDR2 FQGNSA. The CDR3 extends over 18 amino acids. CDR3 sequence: CASSLTSTSLAWGETQYF. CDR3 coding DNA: TGTGCCAGCAGCTTGACCTCGACTAGCCTTGCCTGGGGAGAGACCCAGTACTTC.

CDR3 sequence (DNA): TGCGCCAGCAGGCTGACGACGGGAACTGAAGCTTTCTTT. Protein: CASRLTTGTEAFF. The chain carries TRBV4-3 and TRBJ1-1; D gene uncertain. The CDR3 consists of 13 residues. Germline CDR1 reads LGHNA; CDR2 reads YSLEER. With 6 bases removed from V and 5 bases from J, the gap between germline ends came to 13 bases.

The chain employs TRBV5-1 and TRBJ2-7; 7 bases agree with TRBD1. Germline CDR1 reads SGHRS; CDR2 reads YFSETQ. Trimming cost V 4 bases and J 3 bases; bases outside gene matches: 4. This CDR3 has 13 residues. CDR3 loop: CASSRDSGYEQYF. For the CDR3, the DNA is TGCGCCAGCAGCCGGGACAGTGGCTACGAGCAGTACTTC. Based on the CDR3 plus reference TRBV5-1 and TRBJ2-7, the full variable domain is KAGVTQTPRYLIKTRGQQVTLSCSPISGHRSVSWYQQTPGQGLQFLFEYFSETQRNKGNFPGRFSGRQFSNSRSEMNVSTLELGDSALYLCASSRDSGYEQYFGPGTRLTVT.

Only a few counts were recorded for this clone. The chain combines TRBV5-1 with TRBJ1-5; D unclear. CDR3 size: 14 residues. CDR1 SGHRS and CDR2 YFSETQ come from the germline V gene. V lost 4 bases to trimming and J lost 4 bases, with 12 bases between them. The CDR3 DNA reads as TGCGCCAGCAGCCCCACCTTGGGGAATCAGCCCCAGCATTTT. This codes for CASSPTLGNQPQHF.

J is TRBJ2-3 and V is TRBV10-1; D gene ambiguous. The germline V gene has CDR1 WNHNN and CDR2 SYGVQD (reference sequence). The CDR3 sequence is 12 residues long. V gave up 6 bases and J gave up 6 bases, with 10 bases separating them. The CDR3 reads CASSTTGDTQYF. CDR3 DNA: TGCGCCAGCAGCACGACCGGGGATACGCAGTATTTT.